The TCR beta chain under discussion was sequenced for a study of shared clonotypes between healthy human individuals. Study summary: Three plates each covered CD4 naive and memory; CD8 naive two, CD8 memory one.

In regard to this clone: Its antigen is currently unknown.

The healthy adult donors were HIV-negative and reported no recent acute infections or vaccinations. There were only Caucasian adults among the donors, and all lived in Nashville, Tennessee. Study results and limitations: Estimated clonotype richness was generally higher in naive than memory subsets.

TCRdb's table, derived via immunoSEQ multiplex PCR, lists solely in-frame clones and lacks some. The sample lists 2.3 million or so clones; more than 85% were seen once. Trimming left V 2 bases short and J 12 bases short, with 22 bases between. Germline V gene sequence: CDR1 MNHNY, CDR2 SVGAGI (reference sequence). The CDR3 covers 15 residues. This chain joins TRBV6-6 and TRBJ1-1; perhaps TRBD1 as D (6 bases). Input material: naive CD4+ T cells from PBMCs. This sample's subset: CD45RA+ positively selected. This TCR was sampled from a man aged 18 to 29 in good health. Some clones in this sample may be carry-over from other donors' samples. CDR3: CASSYPARDNIRTFF. In nucleotides, the CDR3 is TGTGCCAGCAGTTACCCGGCGAGGGACAACATTCGGACTTTCTTT.